This T cell receptor beta chain was identified during a study of blood T cell repertoires in COVID-19. Study overall: Donors in the United States, Italy and Spain gave samples during acute or convalescent COVID-19.

This clone is a singleton in its sample. Generated by immunoSEQ multiplex PCR, the TCRdb table keeps only in-frame clones and is missing some. The sample lists approximately 90,000 clones; about nine tenths were seen once. The CDR3 loop spans 15 amino acids. Per the germline V gene, CDR1 is SGHRS and CDR2 is YFSETQ. V dropped 0 bases and J dropped 5; count of bases not matched to a gene: 3. This TCR came from a man in his 60s with acute or convalescent COVID-19. This chain joins TRBV5-1 and TRBJ2-5, with TRBD2 matching 11 bases. The sample was peripheral blood. The CDR3 reads CASSLGLAGLETQYF. The CDR3 region has the DNA TGCGCCAGCAGCTTGGGACTAGCGGGGTTGGAGACCCAGTACTTC.